This entry lists 9 T cell receptor beta chains sequenced from one sample in a study of blood T cell repertoires in COVID-19. Method: immunoSEQ multiplex PCR; TCRdb's copy keeps in-frame clones and lacks some. The sample has around 250,000 clones, approximately 85% seen once. The sample taken for sequencing was PBMCs or T cells enriched from blood (not recorded which). The receptors were gathered from a woman in her forties or fifties who had recovered from COVID-19.

V gene TRBV28 combines with J gene TRBJ1-3; no firm D call. This CDR3 spans 15 amino acids. V was clipped by 2 bases and J by 4 bases, with 12 bases between them. Germline CDR1 MDHEN, CDR2 SYDVKM. The CDR3 region has the DNA TGTGCCAGCAGTTTAAGAGGTCCCCAGGGAAACACCATATATTTT. The encoded protein is CASSLRGPQGNTIYF.

This clone has only one observation. The genes are TRBV28 and TRBJ1-4; TRBD1 matches at 8 bases. After removal of 3 bases from V and 6 bases from J, the junction contained 6 bases not matched to a gene. The CDR3 has 15 amino acids. Per the germline V gene, CDR1 is MDHEN and CDR2 is SYDVKM. CDR3: CASSFPGTGHEKLFF. The CDR3 coding sequence is TGTGCCAGCAGTTTTCCCGGGACAGGCCATGAAAAACTGTTTTTT.

In DNA, the CDR3 is TGCAGCGTCCATGGCGCTGCAGGGGATCCTAGGGAGCAGTACTTC. Translation gives CSVHGAAGDPREQYF. This rearrangement joins TRBV29-1 to TRBJ2-7; TRBD1 might be the D (6 bases). Germline-derived CDR1 and CDR2 are SQVTM and ANQGSEA. CDR3 length: 15 residues. V was clipped by 6 bases and J by 7 bases, with 25 bases between them.

J is TRBJ2-3 and V is TRBV28, with TRBD2 matching over 7 bases. In germline, CDR1 is MDHEN, CDR2 SYDVKM. V lost 0 bases and J lost 4; bases outside the gene matches: 16. The CDR3 is 19 residues long. In DNA, the CDR3 is TGTGCCAGCAGTTTATGGCCCCAGACTGTACGGGAGGCGGCAGATACGCAGTATTTT. This sequence encodes CASSLWPQTVREAADTQYF.

The gene calls are TRBV6-5 and TRBJ2-7, with D maybe TRBD2 (6 bases). V gave up 6 bases and J gave up 6 bases, with 18 bases separating them. The CDR3 contains 14 residues. From germline, CDR1 is MNHEY and CDR2 SVGAGI. The CDR3 DNA reads as TGTGCCAGCAGACGTTCCCCGGGGGAAAGCGAGCAGTACTTC. Its translation: CASRRSPGESEQYF.

The rearrangement joins TRBV5-1 to TRBJ2-5; D remains ambiguous. V gave up 0 bases and J gave up 1 base, with 13 bases separating them. The length of the CDR3 is 16 residues. The germline gives CDR1 SGHRS, CDR2 YFSETQ. The CDR3: CASSLAGSGFQETQYF. CDR3 DNA: TGCGCCAGCAGCTTGGCCGGGTCGGGTTTCCAAGAGACCCAGTACTTC.

CDR3 coding DNA: TGTGCCAGCAGCTTAGGCGGAGGGTACGAGCAGTACTTC. Its translation: CASSLGGGYEQYF. The chain has TRBV11-3 and TRBJ2-7; TRBD2 is a possible D gene (6 bases). CDR1 and CDR2 (germline): SGHNT, YENEEA. The CDR3 has 13 residues. Trimming removed 1 base at V and 4 bases at J, with 8 bases between.

The chain recombines TRBV27 with TRBJ2-7, with TRBD1 identical over 9 bases. CDR1 is MNHEY and CDR2 is SMNVEV in the germline V gene (reference sequence). The V and J ends lost 5 bases and 3 bases, in that order; junction bases with no gene match: 5. The CDR3 covers 14 residues. The CDR3 bases are TGTGCCAGCAGTCATACGGGACAGGGCTACGAGCAGTACTTC. Protein product: CASSHTGQGYEQYF.

The chain uses TRBV4-1 and TRBJ2-1; 8 bases line up with TRBD2. The CDR3 sequence is 17 residues long. Germline CDR1 and CDR2: MGHRA and YSYEKL. V was clipped by 1 base and J by 3 bases; unmatched bases: 8. CDR3 coding DNA: TGCGCCAGCAGCCAAGTAGGGGGGACTAGACGCTACAATGAGCAGTTCTTC. Translating it yields CASSQVGGTRRYNEQFF.